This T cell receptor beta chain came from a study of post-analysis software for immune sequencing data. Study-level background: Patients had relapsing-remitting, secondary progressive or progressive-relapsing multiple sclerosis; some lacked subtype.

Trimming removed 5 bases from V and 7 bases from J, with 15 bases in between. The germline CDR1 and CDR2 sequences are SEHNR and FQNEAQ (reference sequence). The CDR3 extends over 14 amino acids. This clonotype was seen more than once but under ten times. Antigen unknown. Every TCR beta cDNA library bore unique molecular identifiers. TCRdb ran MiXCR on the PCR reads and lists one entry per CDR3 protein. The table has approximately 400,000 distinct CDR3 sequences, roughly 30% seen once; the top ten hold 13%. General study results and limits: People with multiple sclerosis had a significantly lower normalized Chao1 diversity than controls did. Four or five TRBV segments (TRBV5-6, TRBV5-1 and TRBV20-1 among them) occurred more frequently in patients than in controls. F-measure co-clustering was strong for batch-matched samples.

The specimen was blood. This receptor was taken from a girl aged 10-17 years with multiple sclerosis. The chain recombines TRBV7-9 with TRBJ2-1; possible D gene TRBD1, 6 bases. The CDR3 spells CASSQIDRLNEQFF. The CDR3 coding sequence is TGTGCCAGCAGCCAGATTGACAGGCTAAATGAGCAGTTCTTC.